This T cell receptor beta chain was recorded in a study of T cells in Graves' hyperthyroidism and ophthalmopathy. About the research overall: Pretreatment peripheral blood was obtained at initial diagnosis.

There were TCR beta CDR3 regions amplified from RNA transcripts. RT-PCR in the first round (using the HTBI primer set) targeted the TCR CDR3. TCRdb re-called the multiplex PCR reads through MiXCR, storing one row per CDR3 protein. In the table there are about 350,000 distinct CDR3 sequences, over 11% of which are singletons. This clonotype was seen ten or more times. Absence of ophthalmopathy progression within 18 months defined stable Graves' hyperthyroidism. Uncontrolled infections, other autoimmune diseases, pregnancy or lactation led to exclusion of patients. This CDR3 contains 12 residues. Germline CDR1 SNHLY, CDR2 FYNNEI. Trimming removed 4 bases at V and 5 bases at J, with 8 bases between.

The chain recombines TRBV2 with TRBJ1-2, with a possible D match to TRBD1 (5 bases). The clonotype comes from a woman aged 25 to 39 with Graves' hyperthyroidism. Sequenced sample: blood. The CDR3 spells CASSGQGYGYTF. The CDR3 nucleotides read TGTGCCAGCAGTGGGCAGGGATATGGCTACACCTTC.